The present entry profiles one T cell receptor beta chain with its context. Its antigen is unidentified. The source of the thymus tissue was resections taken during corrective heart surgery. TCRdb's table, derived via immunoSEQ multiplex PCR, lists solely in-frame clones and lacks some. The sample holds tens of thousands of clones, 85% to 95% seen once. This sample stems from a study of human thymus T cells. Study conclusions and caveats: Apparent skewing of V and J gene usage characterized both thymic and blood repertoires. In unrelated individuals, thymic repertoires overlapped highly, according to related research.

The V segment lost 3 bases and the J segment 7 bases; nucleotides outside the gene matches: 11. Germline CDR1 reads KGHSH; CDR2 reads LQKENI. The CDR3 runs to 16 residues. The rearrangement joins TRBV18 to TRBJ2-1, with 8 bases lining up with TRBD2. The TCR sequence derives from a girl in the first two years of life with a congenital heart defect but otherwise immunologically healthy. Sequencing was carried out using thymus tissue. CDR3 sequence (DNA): TGTGCCAGCTCACCGCGAGCGGGAGCTTCCTCAAATGAGCAGTTCTTC. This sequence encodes CASSPRAGASSNEQFF.